These 14 T cell receptor beta chains were sequenced from one sample in a study of blood T cell repertoires in COVID-19. Method: immunoSEQ multiplex PCR; TCRdb's copy keeps in-frame clones and lacks some. Of fewer than 250,000 clones listed, roughly 82% are singletons. Sequencing was done on a sample of peripheral blood. Receptors were obtained from an older woman with COVID-19, enrolled during active disease.

A word on this clone: One end of the junction is discordant with germline, which a read error may explain. The chain joins TRBV9 to TRBJ1-1; no reliable D call. Germline V lookup: CDR1 SGDLS, CDR2 YYNGEE. This CDR3 has 12 amino acids. The CDR3 coding sequence is TGTGCCAGCAGCGCCGCGAGCGGGATATCTATCTTT. Amino acid sequence: CASSAASGISIF.

The chain uses TRBV19 and TRBJ2-6, with 8 positions matching TRBD1. V was pared by 5 bases and J by 0 bases, with 12 bases of the junction left unmatched. Germline V gene lookup returns CDR1 LNHDA and CDR2 SQIVND (reference sequence). The length of the CDR3 is 19 residues. The CDR3: CASSSVTGALISGANVLTF. The CDR3 nucleotides are TGTGCCAGTAGTTCCGTGACAGGGGCCTTGATCTCTGGGGCCAACGTCCTGACTTTC.

This clone was detected only once. V and J are TRBV5-1 and TRBJ1-2; weak D call: TRBD1 (5 bases). The CDR3 has 14 amino acids. Germline V gene data show CDR1 as SGHRS and CDR2 as YFSETQ. V was shortened by 4 bases and J by 2 bases, with 12 bases between the two germline ends. The CDR3 DNA follows: TGCGCCAGCAGCATTCGACGGGGGAACTATGGCTACACCTTC. This gives the protein CASSIRRGNYGYTF. Based on the CDR3 plus reference TRBV5-1 and TRBJ1-2, the full variable domain is KAGVTQTPRYLIKTRGQQVTLSCSPISGHRSVSWYQQTPGQGLQFLFEYFSETQRNKGNFPGRFSGRQFSNSRSEMNVSTLELGDSALYLCASSIRRGNYGYTFGSGTRLTVV.

In this sample, this clone turned up once. The chain has TRBV5-1 and TRBJ2-1; 9 bases fit TRBD1. Germline-derived CDR1 and CDR2 are SGHRS and YFSETQ. V was pared by 0 bases and J by 1 base, with 8 bases of the junction left unmatched. The CDR3 is made up of 18 amino acids. CDR3 sequence reads: CASSLGGDRGSSYNEQFF. DNA of the CDR3: TGCGCCAGCAGCTTGGGGGGCGACAGGGGGTCGTCCTACAATGAGCAGTTCTTC.

The rearrangement links TRBV7-6 to TRBJ2-6; possibly TRBD1 for D (6 bases). Trimming took 4 bases from V and 0 from J, leaving 13 bases between them. The germline V gene has CDR1 SGHVS and CDR2 FNYEAQ. The CDR3 consists of 17 residues. CDR3: CASSSPGQGSGANVLTF. DNA of the CDR3: TGTGCCAGCAGCTCTCCGGGACAAGGCTCTGGGGCCAACGTCCTGACTTTC. The full variable domain, rest sourced from reference TRBV7-6 and TRBJ2-6, is GAGVSQSPRYKVTKRGQDVALRCDPISGHVSLYWYRQALGQGPEFLTYFNYEAQQDKSGLPNDRFSAERPEGSISTLTIQRTEQRDSAMYRCASSSPGQGSGANVLTFGAGSRLTVL.

This clone has only one observation. The chain carries TRBV5-3 and TRBJ2-5; 8 bases are shared with TRBD2. TRBV5-3 belongs to the ORF category, with a function that is uncertain. The CDR3 extends over 16 amino acids. Trimming cost V 3 bases and J 4 bases; bases outside gene matches: 11. The CDR3 coding sequence is TGTGCCAGAAGCTGGAATCGGGAGGGAGAGGCAGAGACCCAGTACTTC. Residues: CARSWNREGEAETQYF.

This chain connects TRBV7-2 to TRBJ1-4; TRBD1 might be the D (5 bases). The CDR3 extends over 15 amino acids. Germline CDR1 SGHTA, CDR2 FQGNSA. Trimming took off 3 bases at V and 1 base at J, with 9 bases between the two ends. This CDR3 is CASSFGGGTNEKLFF. For the CDR3, the DNA is TGTGCCAGCAGCTTTGGCGGGGGAACTAATGAAAAACTGTTTTTT.

This rearrangement joins TRBV28 to TRBJ1-6, with 9 bases lining up with TRBD1. This CDR3 region has 15 residues. Germline-derived CDR1 and CDR2 are MDHEN and SYDVKM. The V segment lost 6 bases and the J segment 8 bases; nucleotides outside the gene matches: 8. CDR3 DNA sequence: TGTGCCAGCAGCAAACAGGGGGCACGGGATTCACCCCTCCACTTT. Residues: CASSKQGARDSPLHF. Variable domain in full (rest from reference TRBV28 and TRBJ1-6): DVKVTQSSRYLVKRTGEKVFLECVQDMDHENMFWYRQDPGLGLRLIYFSYDVKMKEKGDIPEGYSVSREKKERFSLILESASTNQTSMYLCASSKQGARDSPLHFGNGTRLTVT.

A remark on this clone: Within the sample, other DNA sequences also encode this same CDR3. The chain has TRBV14 and TRBJ1-1; maybe TRBD1 (6 bases). The germline V gene has CDR1 SGHDN and CDR2 FVKESK. Trimming took 3 bases from V and 1 from J, leaving 15 bases between them. CDR3 length: 16 amino acids. CDR3 sequence: CASSQGQRVGNTEAFF. The CDR3, as DNA: TGTGCCAGCAGCCAGGGACAAAGGGTTGGGAACACTGAAGCTTTCTTT. The variable domain in full, completed from reference TRBV14 and TRBJ1-1, reads EAGVTQFPSHSVIEKGQTVTLRCDPISGHDNLYWYRRVMGKEIKFLLHFVKESKQDESGMPNNRFLAERTGGTYSTLKVQPAELEDSGVYFCASSQGQRVGNTEAFFGQGTRLTVV.

The V and J genes are TRBV9 and TRBJ1-4, with 8 bases that match TRBD1. V shed 2 bases, J shed 8 bases, and the junction held 8 bases outside the gene matches. Germline CDR1 SGDLS, CDR2 YYNGEE. The CDR3 loop spans 15 amino acids. The CDR3 reads CASSVRQGAGEKLFF. The CDR3 DNA is TGTGCCAGCAGCGTGAGGCAGGGGGCAGGGGAAAAACTGTTTTTT.

V gene TRBV7-2 combines with J gene TRBJ2-3, with TRBD1 matching 10 bases. Trimming cost V 5 bases and J 3 bases; bases outside gene matches: 5. The CDR3 is made up of 15 amino acids. CDR1 is SGHTA and CDR2 is FQGNSA in the germline V gene. The CDR3 is CASSEGTGVTDTQYF. Written as DNA, the CDR3 is TGTGCCAGCAGCGAAGGGACAGGGGTAACAGATACGCAGTATTTT.

The rearrangement links TRBV24-1 to TRBJ2-2; D perhaps matches TRBD1 (5 bases). This CDR3 is built from 13 residues. CDR1 is KGHDR, CDR2 SFDVKD, per germline. Trimming took 10 bases from V and 4 from J, leaving 12 bases between them. CDR3 sequence reads: CATGQGGTGELFF. The CDR3 DNA reads as TGTGCCACGGGCCAGGGCGGCACCGGGGAGCTGTTTTTT.

Details on this clone: Other DNA sequences in this sample translate to the same CDR3. The chain has TRBV5-1 and TRBJ2-3; 7 nucleotides align to TRBD1. Trimming at V came to 0 bases and at J to 0 bases, leaving 1 base not matched to a gene. This CDR3 is 15 amino acids long. Per germline, CDR1 SGHRS and CDR2 YFSETQ. The CDR3 bases are TGCGCCAGCAGCTTGGACAGGGGAAGCACAGATACGCAGTATTTT. This sequence encodes CASSLDRGSTDTQYF.

This chain joins TRBV7-9 and TRBJ2-1; a possible D gene is TRBD1 (6 bases). V lost 5 bases, J lost 9 bases, and 20 bases lay in between. CDR1 and CDR2 (germline): SEHNR, FQNEAQ (reference sequence). CDR3 length equals 15 residues. CDR3 sequence: CASSEQGTGQSEQFF. In DNA, the CDR3 is TGTGCCAGCAGCGAACAGGGAACTGGGCAATCTGAGCAGTTCTTC.